The clone carrying this TCR beta chain was observed a few times. Its antigen is currently unknown. Germline V gene sequence: CDR1 SGHRS, CDR2 YFSETQ. Losses at the gene ends were 2 bases for V and 6 bases for J; bases not matched to a gene: 7. CDR3 length: 17 residues. TCRdb used MiXCR to reprocess the 5' RACE reads, holding one entry per CDR3 protein. The sample shows some 40,000 distinct CDR3 sequences, 7.3% of them seen only once. The data belong to a study of T-cell memory formation after mild COVID-19. The study, taken as a whole, reports: CD4/CD8 balance characterized clones contracting day 15 to 85, and CD4+ skew characterized later expanders.

This sequence was found in a man in his late teens or twenties who had mild COVID-19 (a few samples of this study predate the infection). Cell type and time point are not known. Sequencing input: PBMCs or a T cell subset sorted from them (not recorded which). The genes are TRBV5-1 and TRBJ2-1, with 14 bases aligning to TRBD2. The CDR3 bases are TGCGCCAGCAGCTTAAGACTAGCGGGGGGGCTGGTCAATGAGCAGTTCTTC. This sequence encodes CASSLRLAGGLVNEQFF.